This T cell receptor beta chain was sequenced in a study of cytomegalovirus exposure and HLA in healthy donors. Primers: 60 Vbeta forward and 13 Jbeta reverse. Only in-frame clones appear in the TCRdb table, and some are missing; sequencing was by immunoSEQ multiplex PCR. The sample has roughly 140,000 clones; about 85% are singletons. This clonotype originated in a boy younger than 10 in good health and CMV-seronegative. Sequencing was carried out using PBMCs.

CDR3 residues: CASSLAESYEQYF. CDR3 DNA: TGTGCCAGCAGCTTGGCAGAATCCTACGAGCAGTACTTC. The chain employs TRBV5-5 and TRBJ2-7, with D unresolved. V was trimmed by 0 bases and J by 1 base, leaving 5 bases between them. The V gene's germline CDR1 is SGHKS and CDR2 YYEKEE (reference sequence). The CDR3 length is 13 residues. The full variable domain, rest sourced from reference TRBV5-5 and TRBJ2-7, is DAGVTQSPTHLIKTRGQQVTLRCSPISGHKSVSWYQQVLGQGPQFIFQYYEKEERGRGNFPDRFSARQFPNYSSELNVNALLLGDSALYLCASSLAESYEQYFGPGTRLTVT.